The sequence of this TCR beta chain was determined in a study of cytomegalovirus exposure and HLA in healthy donors. Produced via immunoSEQ multiplex PCR; TCRdb's table is partial and in-frame only. This sample has 200,000 to 250,000 clones; 80% to 90% occur once, and the top ten carry roughly 2.5%. This clone came up once. What it binds is unknown. There are 13 residues in the CDR3. V gave up 0 bases and J gave up 7 bases, with 10 bases separating them. Per germline, CDR1 SGHRS and CDR2 YFSETQ. Study-level results: Listed as cytomegalovirus-associated were 150 or so TCR beta chains. Reports indicated that the classifier achieved high specificity and sensitivity in diagnosing cytomegalovirus status.

Sequencing used PBMCs. The chain links TRBV5-1 to TRBJ2-5; weak D call: TRBD2 (5 bases). This TCR was sampled from a man between 18 and 35 years old in good health and CMV-seronegative. The CDR3 sequence: CASSLGSEGTQYF. The CDR3 DNA reads TGCGCCAGCAGCTTGGGGTCTGAGGGGACCCAGTACTTC.